The 21 T cell receptor beta chains reported below all come from one sample, sequenced in a study of blood T cell repertoires in COVID-19. Assay used: immunoSEQ multiplex PCR; TCRdb lists only in-frame clones, some missing. The sample records about 170,000 clones, approximately 82% being singletons. Material for sequencing was PBMCs or T cells enriched from blood (not recorded which). Receptor source: a woman aged 50 to 60 who had recovered from COVID-19.

The V call is TRBV9, the J call TRBJ1-1, with D tentatively TRBD1 (5 bases). The germline V gene encodes CDR1 SGDLS and CDR2 YYNGEE. V shed 0 bases and J shed 5 bases, with 11 bases lying between them. This CDR3 has 14 amino acids. The CDR3 spells CASSVATPGTEAFF. The CDR3 nucleotides are TGTGCCAGCAGCGTAGCTACACCAGGGACTGAAGCTTTCTTT.

The genes are TRBV18 and TRBJ1-2, with TRBD1 as a possible D gene (5 bases). Trimming shortened V by 2 bases and J by 0 bases, and 13 bases separated the two germline ends. Looked up from germline, CDR1 is KGHSH and CDR2 is LQKENI. The CDR3 is 16 residues long. The DNA of the CDR3 is TGTGCCAGCTCACCATCCCTGACAGAAGCTAACTATGGCTACACCTTC. It translates to CASSPSLTEANYGYTF.

This clone was detected only once. The CDR3 coding sequence is TGTGCCAGCAGCTTCACAGGGGCGGGTGGCTACACCTTC. It codes for CASSFTGAGGYTF. This sequence joins TRBV9 and TRBJ1-2; the match to TRBD1 covers 7 bases. This CDR3 is built from 13 residues. V lost 4 bases, J lost 7 bases, and 7 bases stayed unmatched. Germline assignment: CDR1 SGDLS and CDR2 YYNGEE.

V usage is TRBV14 and J usage is TRBJ1-1, with 8 bases aligning to TRBD1. The trim removed 1 base at V and 10 bases at J, leaving 5 bases unmatched. The CDR3 has 13 residues. The germline CDR1 and CDR2 sequences are SGHDN and FVKESK. CDR3 bases: TGTGCCAGCAGCCAAGCACAGGGGGTCGGAGCTTTCTTT. Translated, it gives CASSQAQGVGAFF. The complete variable domain, with remaining parts taken from reference TRBV14 and TRBJ1-1, reads EAGVTQFPSHSVIEKGQTVTLRCDPISGHDNLYWYRRVMGKEIKFLLHFVKESKQDESGMPNNRFLAERTGGTYSTLKVQPAELEDSGVYFCASSQAQGVGAFFGQGTRLTVV.

The chain recombines TRBV18 with TRBJ2-1, with 10 bases matching TRBD2. Germline V lookup: CDR1 KGHSH, CDR2 LQKENI. V lost 3 bases to trimming and J lost 1 base; unmatched junction nucleotides: 9. The CDR3 extends over 18 amino acids. CDR3 sequence reads: CASSPPGLAFESYNEQFF. The CDR3 DNA follows: TGTGCCAGCTCACCGCCGGGACTAGCGTTCGAGTCCTACAATGAGCAGTTCTTC.

The chain couples TRBV3-1 (or the pseudogene TRBV3-2) to TRBJ2-1; D is perhaps TRBD2 (5 bases). Trimming shortened V by 4 bases and J by 10 bases, and 23 bases separated the two germline ends. CDR1 and CDR2 (germline): LGHDT, YNNKEL (reference sequence). The CDR3 runs to 16 residues. The chain's CDR3 is CASSLHAIATRGEQFF. The CDR3 bases are TGTGCCAGCAGCCTTCATGCGATCGCGACCCGCGGGGAGCAGTTCTTC.

The chain combines TRBV7-2 with TRBJ2-5; maybe TRBD1 (6 bases). In germline, CDR1 is SGHTA, CDR2 FQGNSA. V was cut by 3 bases and J by 4 bases, with 12 bases left in between. There are 14 residues in the CDR3. CDR3 protein: CASSFQGPIETQYF. CDR3 coding DNA: TGTGCCAGCAGCTTTCAGGGGCCTATAGAGACCCAGTACTTC.

This clone came up a few times. The chain couples TRBV7-9 to TRBJ2-1; D might be TRBD2 (5 bases). Germline assignment: CDR1 SEHNR and CDR2 FQNEAQ (reference sequence). The CDR3 loop spans 14 amino acids. The V and J ends lost 6 bases and 2 bases respectively, with 11 bases between them. CDR3 residues: CASRPGVPYNEQFF. The CDR3 DNA reads as TGTGCCAGCAGGCCCGGGGTTCCCTACAATGAGCAGTTCTTC.

The genes are TRBV6-5 and TRBJ1-6; TRBD1 matches 8 bases. The CDR3 sequence is 15 residues long. Germline-derived CDR1 and CDR2 are MNHEY and SVGAGI. With V trimmed by 6 bases and J by 7 bases, 8 bases remained unmatched. The CDR3 loop is CASSRADRVNSPLHF. Here the CDR3 DNA reads TGTGCCAGCAGCAGGGCGGACAGGGTAAATTCACCCCTCCACTTT.

The rearrangement links TRBV11-2 to TRBJ1-1; D unresolved. V was shortened by 3 bases and J by 7 bases, with 12 bases between the two germline ends. The CDR3 runs to 13 residues. Germline V gene sequence: CDR1 SGHAT, CDR2 FQNNGV. The CDR3 protein is CASSLVEINEAFF. CDR3 sequence (DNA): TGTGCCAGCAGCTTGGTAGAAATTAATGAAGCTTTCTTT.

The V call is TRBV19, the J call TRBJ1-2; D is undetermined. From germline, CDR1 is LNHDA and CDR2 SQIVND (reference sequence). The CDR3 has 12 amino acids. Trimming removed 11 bases at V and 0 bases at J, with 10 bases between. The DNA of the CDR3 is TGTGCCTGCTGGAGGGCTAACTATGGCTACACCTTC. Its translation: CACWRANYGYTF.

The table lists this clone with a count of one. The V and J genes are TRBV11-2 and TRBJ1-2, with D perhaps TRBD1 (5 bases). The germline CDR1 and CDR2 sequences are SGHAT and FQNNGV. The germline V and J ends were trimmed by 1 base and 2 bases, with 11 bases remaining between them. The CDR3 sequence is 15 residues long. CDR3 sequence (DNA): TGTGCCAGCAGCTTAGGCCCAGGGAAGAACTATGGCTACACCTTC. Translation gives CASSLGPGKNYGYTF.

The chain uses TRBV29-1 and TRBJ1-3; D is unresolved. This CDR3 spans 14 amino acids. Germline CDR1 and CDR2: SQVTM and ANQGSEA. V shed 7 bases and J shed 2 bases, with 15 bases lying between them. CDR3 sequence (DNA): TGCAGCGCTGGCGGCGGCCTGGCTGGAAACACCATATATTTT. Encoded protein: CSAGGGLAGNTIYF.

The chain recombines TRBV7-6 with TRBJ1-6; D is perhaps TRBD1 (6 bases). V was pared by 5 bases and J by 5 bases, with 16 bases between. The CDR3 spans 16 residues. Germline CDR1 reads SGHVS; CDR2 reads FNYEAQ. The CDR3 here is CASSRQANPNNSPLHF. CDR3 DNA sequence: TGTGCCAGCAGCCGACAGGCCAACCCCAATAATTCACCCCTCCACTTT.

This chain connects TRBV19 to TRBJ1-1; no firm D call. Per germline, CDR1 LNHDA and CDR2 SQIVND (reference sequence). Trimming pared 2 bases from V and 4 bases from J, leaving 8 bases between. The CDR3 has 13 residues. The CDR3 loop is CASSISGSTEAFF. In DNA form, the CDR3 reads TGTGCCAGTAGTATATCGGGATCCACTGAAGCTTTCTTT.

V and J are TRBV19 and TRBJ1-1; no definite D call. Germline assignment: CDR1 LNHDA and CDR2 SQIVND (reference sequence). The V and J ends lost 6 bases and 1 base respectively, with 18 bases between them. This CDR3 region has 16 residues. The CDR3 loop reads CASRSSYFYTNTEAFF. The DNA of the CDR3 is TGTGCCAGTAGGTCCTCGTACTTCTATACGAACACTGAAGCTTTCTTT. The entire variable domain, with the rest obtained from reference TRBV19 and TRBJ1-1, is as follows: DGGITQSPKYLFRKEGQNVTLSCEQNLNHDAMYWYRQDPGQGLRLIYYSQIVNDFQKGDIAEGYSVSREKKESFPLTVTSAQKNPTAFYLCASRSSYFYTNTEAFFGQGTRLTVV.

The V gene is TRBV18, the J gene TRBJ1-1; D not certain. This CDR3 is 15 amino acids long. Germline CDR1 and CDR2: KGHSH and LQKENI. Trimming took 0 bases from V and 8 from J, leaving 16 bases between them. The CDR3 sequence: CASSPPSRDAEEAFF. CDR3 DNA sequence: TGTGCCAGCTCACCACCCTCGAGAGACGCGGAGGAAGCTTTCTTT.

This chain connects TRBV4-3 to TRBJ1-1, with D unclear. CDR1 is LGHNA and CDR2 is YSLEER in the germline V gene. Trimming took 5 bases from V and 4 from J, leaving 14 bases between them. The CDR3 contains 14 residues. For the CDR3, the DNA is TGCGCCAGCAGCGGCGTGGGCACCCTCACTGAAGCTTTCTTT. Residues: CASSGVGTLTEAFF.

The V and J genes are TRBV19 and TRBJ1-4; 7 bases agree with TRBD1. The V gene's germline CDR1 is LNHDA and CDR2 SQIVND (reference sequence). J lost 1 base, V lost 5 bases, and 4 bases had no gene match. The CDR3 has 15 amino acids. CDR3 amino acids: CASSGGQRTNEKLFF. The CDR3 DNA sequence: TGTGCCAGTAGTGGGGGACAGCGAACTAATGAAAAACTGTTTTTT.

This chain connects TRBV9 to TRBJ1-4; possible D gene TRBD1, 5 bases. Germline V lookup: CDR1 SGDLS, CDR2 YYNGEE. This CDR3 is built from 15 residues. Trimming removed 2 bases from V and 3 bases from J, with 11 bases in between. This chain's CDR3 is CASSVWGAPNEKLFF. Here the CDR3 DNA reads TGTGCCAGCAGCGTTTGGGGCGCGCCTAATGAAAAACTGTTTTTT.

J is TRBJ1-5 and V is TRBV2; D possibly corresponds to TRBD1 (5 bases). The CDR3 covers 15 residues. Germline lookup yields CDR1 SNHLY and CDR2 FYNNEI. V was pared by 4 bases and J by 6 bases, with 16 bases between. As DNA, the CDR3 is TGTGCCAGCAGTGCCTCGGGGGTGGTGAGTCAGCCCCAGCATTTT. It codes for CASSASGVVSQPQHF.